The clone carrying this T cell receptor beta chain appeared many times. Its cognate antigen is unknown. Each TCR transcript was tagged with a 10-nucleotide random UMI during 5'RACE. One entry per CDR3 protein results from TCRdb running MiXCR on the 5' RACE reads. The sample holds 15,000 to 25,000 distinct CDR3 sequences; approximately 7.3% are singletons and the top ten take about a sixth. The sample is drawn from a study of neurological immune-mediated disorders. The sorted libraries were made from over 800,000 CD4+ or CD8+ T cells. Findings of the study overall: Multiple sclerosis, the disease with the least TCR clonal expansion, fell below healthy controls, whereas HTLV-1-associated myelopathy showed the most.

The CDR3 spans 14 residues. CDR1 is SNHLY and CDR2 is FYNNEI in the germline V gene. Sequences were obtained from CD8+ T cells from blood. This chain connects TRBV2 to TRBJ2-6, with D unclear. The sequence was collected from a woman aged 25 to 39 with HTLV-1-associated myelopathy (HAM/TSP). The CDR3 sequence is CAGRPGSGANVLTF. The CDR3 nucleotides read TGTGCTGGGCGGCCAGGCTCTGGGGCCAACGTCCTGACTTTC.